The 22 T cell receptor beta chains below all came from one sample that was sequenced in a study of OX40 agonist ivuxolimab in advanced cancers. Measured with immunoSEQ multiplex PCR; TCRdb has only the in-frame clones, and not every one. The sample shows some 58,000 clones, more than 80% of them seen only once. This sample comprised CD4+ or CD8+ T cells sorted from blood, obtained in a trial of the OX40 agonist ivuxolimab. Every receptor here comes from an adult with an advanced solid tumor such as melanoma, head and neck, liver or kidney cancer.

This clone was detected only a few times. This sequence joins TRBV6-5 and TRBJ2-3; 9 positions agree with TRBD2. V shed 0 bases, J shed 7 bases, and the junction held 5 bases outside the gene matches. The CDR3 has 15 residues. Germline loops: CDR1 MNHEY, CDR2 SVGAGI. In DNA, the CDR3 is TGTGCCAGCAGTTACTCCCTAGCGGGACAGTATACGCAGTATTTT. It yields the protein CASSYSLAGQYTQYF.

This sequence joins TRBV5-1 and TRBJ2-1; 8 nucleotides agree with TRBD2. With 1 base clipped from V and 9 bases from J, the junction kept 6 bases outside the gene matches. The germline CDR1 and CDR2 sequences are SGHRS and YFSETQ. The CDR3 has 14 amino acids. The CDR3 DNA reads TGCGCCAGCAGCTTGAGTCAGCGGGAGAGTGAGCAGTTCTTC. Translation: CASSLSQRESEQFF.

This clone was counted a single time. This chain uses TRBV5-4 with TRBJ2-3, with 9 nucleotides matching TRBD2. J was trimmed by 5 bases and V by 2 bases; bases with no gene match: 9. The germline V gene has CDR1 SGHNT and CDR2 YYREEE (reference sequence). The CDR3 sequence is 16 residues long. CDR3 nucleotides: TGTGCCAGCAGCTTAGCGTTAGCGGGAGAGGGAGATACGCAGTATTTT. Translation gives CASSLALAGEGDTQYF.

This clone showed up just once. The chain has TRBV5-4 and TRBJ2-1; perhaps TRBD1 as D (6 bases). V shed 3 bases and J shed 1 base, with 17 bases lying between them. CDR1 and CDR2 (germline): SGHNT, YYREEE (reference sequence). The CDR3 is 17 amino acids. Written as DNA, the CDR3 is TGTGCCAGCAGCTCCCTAGCCGGGCAGGGGTCCTACAATGAGCAGTTCTTC. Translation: CASSSLAGQGSYNEQFF.

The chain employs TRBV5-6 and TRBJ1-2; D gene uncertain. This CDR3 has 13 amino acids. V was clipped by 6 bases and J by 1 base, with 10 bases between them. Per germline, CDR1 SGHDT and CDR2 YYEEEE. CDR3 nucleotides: TGTGCCAGCACCCGGTCGAATAACTATGGCTACACCTTC. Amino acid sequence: CASTRSNNYGYTF.

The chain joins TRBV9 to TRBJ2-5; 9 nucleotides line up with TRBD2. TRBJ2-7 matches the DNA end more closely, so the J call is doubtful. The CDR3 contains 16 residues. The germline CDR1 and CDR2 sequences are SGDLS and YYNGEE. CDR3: CASSVGPGLAIYEQYF. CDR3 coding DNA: TGTGCCAGCAGCGTAGGCCCGGGACTAGCAATCTACGAGCAGTACTTC.

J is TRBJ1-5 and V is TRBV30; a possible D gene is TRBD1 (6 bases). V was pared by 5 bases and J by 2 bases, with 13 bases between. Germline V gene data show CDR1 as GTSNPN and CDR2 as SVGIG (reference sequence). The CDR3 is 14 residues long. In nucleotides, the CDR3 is TGTGCCTGGGACAAGGGGGGGGGCAATCAGCCCCAGCATTTT. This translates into CAWDKGGGNQPQHF.

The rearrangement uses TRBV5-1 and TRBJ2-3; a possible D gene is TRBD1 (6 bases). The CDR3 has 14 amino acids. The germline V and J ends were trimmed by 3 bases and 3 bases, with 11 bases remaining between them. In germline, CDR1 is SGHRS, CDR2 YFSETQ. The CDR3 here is CASSSFTGTDTQYF. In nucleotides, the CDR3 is TGCGCCAGCAGCTCCTTCACAGGGACAGATACGCAGTATTTT.

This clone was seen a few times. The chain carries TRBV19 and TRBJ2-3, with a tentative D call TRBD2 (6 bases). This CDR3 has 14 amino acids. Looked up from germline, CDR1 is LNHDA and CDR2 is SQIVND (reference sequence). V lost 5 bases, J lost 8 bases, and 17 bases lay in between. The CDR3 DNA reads TGTGCCAGTAGTGTCGGGGGTAGTGGCGCTACGCAGTATTTT. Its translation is CASSVGGSGATQYF. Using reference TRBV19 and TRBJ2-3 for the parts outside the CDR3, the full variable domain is DGGITQSPKYLFRKEGQNVTLSCEQNLNHDAMYWYRQDPGQGLRLIYYSQIVNDFQKGDIAEGYSVSREKKESFPLTVTSAQKNPTAFYLCASSVGGSGATQYFGPGTRLTVL.

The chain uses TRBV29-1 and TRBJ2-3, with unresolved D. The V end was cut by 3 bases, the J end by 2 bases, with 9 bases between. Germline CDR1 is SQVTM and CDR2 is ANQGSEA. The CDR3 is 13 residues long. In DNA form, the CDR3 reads TGCAGCGTTGACGCTAGAAACACAGATACGCAGTATTTT. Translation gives CSVDARNTDTQYF.

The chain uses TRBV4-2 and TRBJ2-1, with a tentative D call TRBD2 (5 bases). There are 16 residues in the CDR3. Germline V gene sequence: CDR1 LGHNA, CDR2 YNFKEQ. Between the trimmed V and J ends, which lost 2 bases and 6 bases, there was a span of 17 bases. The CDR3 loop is CASSQPGSSVFNEQFF. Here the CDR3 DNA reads TGTGCCAGCAGCCAACCTGGGAGTAGCGTGTTCAATGAGCAGTTCTTC.

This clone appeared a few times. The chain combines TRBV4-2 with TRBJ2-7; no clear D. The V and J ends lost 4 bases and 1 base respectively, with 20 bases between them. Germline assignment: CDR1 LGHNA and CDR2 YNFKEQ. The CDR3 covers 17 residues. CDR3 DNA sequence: TGTGCCAGCAGCCTACCGGCACAAGGAGAGCCTTCCTACGAGCAGTACTTC. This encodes CASSLPAQGEPSYEQYF.

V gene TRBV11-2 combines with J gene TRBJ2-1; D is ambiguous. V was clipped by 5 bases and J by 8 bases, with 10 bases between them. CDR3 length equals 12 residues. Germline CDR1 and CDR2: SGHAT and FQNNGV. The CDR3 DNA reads TGTGCCAGCAGCCCCGAGTGGTATGAGCAGTTCTTC. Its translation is CASSPEWYEQFF.

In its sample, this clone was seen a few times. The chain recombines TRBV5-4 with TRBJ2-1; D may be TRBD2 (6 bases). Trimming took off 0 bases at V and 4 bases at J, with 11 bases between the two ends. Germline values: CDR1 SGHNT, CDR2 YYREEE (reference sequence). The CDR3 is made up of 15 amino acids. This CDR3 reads CASSLGLARYNEQFF. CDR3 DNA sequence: TGTGCCAGCAGCTTGGGCCTAGCGAGATACAATGAGCAGTTCTTC.

The chain's CDR3 is CASYDGISDTQYF. The CDR3 DNA reads TGTGCCAGCTACGACGGGATATCAGATACGCAGTATTTT. The J gene is TRBJ2-3, the V gene TRBV18; D is perhaps TRBD2 (5 bases). The CDR3 is made up of 13 amino acids. Trimming removed 7 bases at V and 4 bases at J, with 12 bases between. Germline V gives CDR1 KGHSH, CDR2 LQKENI.

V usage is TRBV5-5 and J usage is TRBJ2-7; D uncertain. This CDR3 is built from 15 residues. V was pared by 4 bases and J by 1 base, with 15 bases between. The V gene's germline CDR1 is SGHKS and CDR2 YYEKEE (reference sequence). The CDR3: CASSQTPSRSYEQYV. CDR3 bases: TGTGCCAGCAGCCAAACCCCCAGTAGATCCTACGAGCAGTACGTC.

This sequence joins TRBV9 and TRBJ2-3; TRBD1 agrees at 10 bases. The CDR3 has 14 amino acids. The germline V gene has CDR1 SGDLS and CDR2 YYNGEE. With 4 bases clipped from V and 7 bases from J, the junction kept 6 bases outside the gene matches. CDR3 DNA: TGTGCCAGCAGCACGGGACAGGGGCGACATACGCAGTATTTT. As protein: CASSTGQGRHTQYF.

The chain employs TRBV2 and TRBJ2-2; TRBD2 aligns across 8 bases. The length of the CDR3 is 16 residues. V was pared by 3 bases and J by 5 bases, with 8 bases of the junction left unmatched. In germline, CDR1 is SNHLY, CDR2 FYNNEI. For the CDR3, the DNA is TGTGCCAGCAGTGACTCCGCGGGAGGACGAACCGGGGAGCTGTTTTTT. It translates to CASSDSAGGRTGELFF.

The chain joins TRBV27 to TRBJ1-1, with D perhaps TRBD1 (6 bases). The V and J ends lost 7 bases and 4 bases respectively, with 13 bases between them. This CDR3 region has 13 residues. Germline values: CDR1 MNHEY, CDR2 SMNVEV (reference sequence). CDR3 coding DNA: TGTGCCAGCATGGGGGGGGCGAGCACTGAAGCTTTCTTT. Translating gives CASMGGASTEAFF.

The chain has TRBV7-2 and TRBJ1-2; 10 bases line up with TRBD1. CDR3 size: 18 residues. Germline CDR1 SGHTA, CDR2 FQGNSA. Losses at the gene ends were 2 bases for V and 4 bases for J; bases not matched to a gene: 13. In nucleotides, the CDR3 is TGTGCCAGCAGCTTAACGTCTTCCGGGACAGGGGTGGCCTATGGCTACACCTTC. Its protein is CASSLTSSGTGVAYGYTF.

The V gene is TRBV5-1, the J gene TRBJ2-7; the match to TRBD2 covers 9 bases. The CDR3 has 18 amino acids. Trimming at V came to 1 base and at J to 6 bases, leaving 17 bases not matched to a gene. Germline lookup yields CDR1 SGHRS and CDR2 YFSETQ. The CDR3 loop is CASSLRAGGPAGGSEQYF. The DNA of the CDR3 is TGCGCCAGCAGCTTGAGGGCAGGAGGGCCAGCGGGAGGCAGCGAGCAGTACTTC. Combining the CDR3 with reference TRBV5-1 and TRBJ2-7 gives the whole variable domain KAGVTQTPRYLIKTRGQQVTLSCSPISGHRSVSWYQQTPGQGLQFLFEYFSETQRNKGNFPGRFSGRQFSNSRSEMNVSTLELGDSALYLCASSLRAGGPAGGSEQYFGPGTRLTVT.

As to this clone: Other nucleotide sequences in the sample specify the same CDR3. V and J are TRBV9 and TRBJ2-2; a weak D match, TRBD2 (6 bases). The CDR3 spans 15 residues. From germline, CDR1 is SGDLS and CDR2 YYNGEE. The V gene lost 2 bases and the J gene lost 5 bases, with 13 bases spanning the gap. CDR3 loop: CASSVGGEGTGELFF. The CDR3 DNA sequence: TGTGCCAGCAGCGTGGGGGGAGAAGGGACCGGGGAGCTGTTTTTT.